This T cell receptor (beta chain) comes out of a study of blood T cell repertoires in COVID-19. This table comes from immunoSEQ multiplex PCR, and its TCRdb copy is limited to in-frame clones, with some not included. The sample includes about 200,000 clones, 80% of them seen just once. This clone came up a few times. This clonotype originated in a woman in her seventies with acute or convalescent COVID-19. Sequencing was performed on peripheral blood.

DNA of the CDR3: TGTGCCAGCAGCTTAGTGGGGGCAGGGGGGAATGAGCAGTTCTTC. Translating it yields CASSLVGAGGNEQFF. This chain connects TRBV11-1 to TRBJ2-1, with D perhaps matching TRBD1 (7 bases). V was pared by 1 base and J by 7 bases, with 14 bases between. The CDR3 runs to 15 residues. Germline loops: CDR1 SGHAT, CDR2 FQDESV (reference sequence).